The subject of this entry is one T cell receptor (beta chain). The junction differs from germline at one of its ends, possibly a read error. Treatment noted: randomized to nivolumab then ipilimumab (arm A) or the reverse (arm B). PBMC sorting kept live CD3+CD8+ cells without CD19 or CD56. TCRdb keeps only in-frame clones here, not all; method: immunoSEQ multiplex PCR. The sample includes under 25,000 clones, 75% to 85% seen only once; the top ten take 35% to 40%. The sample originates from a study of sequential checkpoint blockade in melanoma. Study overall: Patients were randomized 1:1 to nivolumab-then-ipilimumab or ipilimumab-then-nivolumab first-line. After both sequences, patients received maintenance nivolumab.

CDR1 and CDR2 from the germline V gene are SNHLY and FYNNEI. This CDR3 has 13 amino acids. This TCR came from a human donor with melanoma. Sequenced material: CD8+ T cells sorted from blood (inferred from file names), taken from a patient given nivolumab and ipilimumab in sequence. V gene TRBV2 combines with J gene TRBJ1-1; perhaps TRBD1 as D (5 bases). CDR3 nucleotides: TGTACCAGCAGTGAGGGGCAGGCCACTGAAGCTTTCTTT. Translating gives CTSSEGQATEAFF.